This entry lists 26 T cell receptor beta chains sequenced from one sample in a study of blood T cell repertoires in COVID-19. Repertoires were generated with immunoSEQ multiplex PCR, while TCRdb's copy carries only in-frame clones and drops some. Of 70,000 to 100,000 clones in the sample, over 70% were seen once. Sequenced material: peripheral blood. The source is a woman aged 45 to 65 with acute or convalescent COVID-19.

The chain uses TRBV6-5 and TRBJ2-7, with D perhaps TRBD2 (5 bases). CDR3 length: 10 residues. V lost 10 bases, J lost 7 bases, and 11 bases lay in between. Looked up from germline, CDR1 is MNHEY and CDR2 is SVGAGI. CDR3 in amino acids: CANGLGEQYF. The CDR3 bases are TGTGCCAACGGACTCGGGGAGCAGTACTTC.

V is TRBV5-5 and J is TRBJ1-2, with D maybe TRBD1 (5 bases). Per the germline V gene, CDR1 is SGHKS and CDR2 is YYEKEE (reference sequence). The ends were cut back, 7 bases at V and 4 bases at J, with 20 bases in the middle. The CDR3 consists of 15 residues. This CDR3 is CASVSNPGISYGYTF. CDR3 nucleotides: TGTGCCAGCGTATCGAACCCAGGGATTTCCTATGGCTACACCTTC. The full variable domain, rest sourced from reference TRBV5-5 and TRBJ1-2, is DAGVTQSPTHLIKTRGQQVTLRCSPISGHKSVSWYQQVLGQGPQFIFQYYEKEERGRGNFPDRFSARQFPNYSSELNVNALLLGDSALYLCASVSNPGISYGYTFGSGTRLTVV.

The rearrangement joins TRBV11-2 to TRBJ2-1; possible D gene TRBD2, 5 bases. CDR1 and CDR2 (germline): SGHAT, FQNNGV. The V end was cut by 0 bases, the J end by 7 bases, with 10 bases between. The CDR3 consists of 14 residues. CDR3 sequence: CASSLDPIANEQFF. The CDR3 bases are TGTGCCAGCAGCTTAGACCCTATAGCGAATGAGCAGTTCTTC.

V and J are TRBV7-8 and TRBJ2-3, with D possibly matching TRBD2 (6 bases). The germline gives CDR1 SGHVS, CDR2 FQNEAQ. CDR3 size: 16 residues. Trimming stripped 5 bases from V and 0 bases from J, with 15 bases between. CDR3 coding DNA: TGTGCCAGCAGCCCGAAGGCGGGGTGGAGCACAGATACGCAGTATTTT. The encoded protein is CASSPKAGWSTDTQYF.

To note about this clone: The sample has other DNA sequences that encode this CDR3 too. V is TRBV7-3 and J is TRBJ2-7, with 9 bases aligning to TRBD1. CDR3 size: 13 residues. The germline gives CDR1 SGHTA, CDR2 FQGTGA. V was clipped by 2 bases and J by 6 bases; unmatched bases: 2. The CDR3 nucleotides are TGTGCCAGCAGCTTACTGACAGGGGGCGAGCAGTACTTC. Translated, it gives CASSLLTGGEQYF.

The V and J genes are TRBV10-3 and TRBJ2-7; 11 bases agree with TRBD1. Losses at the gene ends were 6 bases for V and 6 bases for J; bases not matched to a gene: 4. The CDR3 has 13 amino acids. Germline CDR1 is ENHRY and CDR2 is SYGVKD. The CDR3 DNA is TGTGCCATCAGCGCGGGACAGGGGGTCGAGCAGTACTTC. The encoded protein is CAISAGQGVEQYF.

This clone has a handful of counts. V gene TRBV5-1 combines with J gene TRBJ2-1; a weak D match, TRBD1 (6 bases). The length of the CDR3 is 15 residues. V gave up 4 bases and J gave up 5 bases, with 16 bases separating them. From germline, CDR1 is SGHRS and CDR2 YFSETQ. The CDR3 is CASSRARTVDNEQFF. The DNA of the CDR3 is TGCGCCAGCAGCCGGGCGCGGACAGTTGACAATGAGCAGTTCTTC.

The rearrangement uses TRBV2 and TRBJ2-1; 9 nucleotides match TRBD1. CDR3 length: 14 amino acids. Germline V gene data show CDR1 as SNHLY and CDR2 as FYNNEI. V shed 7 bases and J 6 bases; nucleotides not matched to a gene: 7. Here the CDR3 reads CASTGQGETNEQFF. In DNA, the CDR3 is TGTGCCAGCACGGGACAGGGAGAGACCAATGAGCAGTTCTTC.

This clone was observed a single time. CDR3 protein: CASSFGGFSGNTIYF. In DNA form, the CDR3 reads TGTGCCAGCAGCTTCGGCGGCTTCTCTGGAAACACCATATATTTT. The rearrangement links TRBV11-1 to TRBJ1-3; no definite D call. This CDR3 has 15 amino acids. The V and J ends lost 3 bases and 0 bases respectively, with 9 bases between them. The germline CDR1 and CDR2 sequences are SGHAT and FQDESV (reference sequence).

The chain couples TRBV28 to TRBJ1-5; TRBD1 is a possible D gene (5 bases). Trimming cost V 2 bases and J 9 bases, with 14 bases left between them. In germline, CDR1 is MDHEN, CDR2 SYDVKM. The CDR3 covers 14 residues. The CDR3 sequence is CASSLTGPERPQHF. Written as DNA, the CDR3 is TGTGCCAGCAGTTTAACAGGCCCGGAGCGGCCCCAGCATTTT.

J is TRBJ2-7 and V is TRBV28, with TRBD1 matching over 9 bases. CDR1 is MDHEN and CDR2 is SYDVKM in the germline V gene. V shed 1 base and J 11 bases; nucleotides not matched to a gene: 12. This CDR3 has 15 amino acids. This CDR3 is CASSLSSGTGPLEYF. CDR3 nucleotide sequence: TGTGCCAGCAGTTTATCCTCCGGGACAGGGCCATTGGAGTACTTC.

V is TRBV20-1 and J is TRBJ2-1; no clear D gene. The V end was cut by 3 bases, the J end by 9 bases, with 12 bases between. The germline CDR1 and CDR2 sequences are DFQATT and SNEGSKA (reference sequence). The CDR3 consists of 12 residues. CDR3 in DNA: TGCAGTGCTAGTCCTAGAACCACTGAGCAGTTCTTC. Its protein is CSASPRTTEQFF.

The rearrangement links TRBV7-2 to TRBJ2-3; the match to TRBD1 covers 8 bases. Trimming removed 5 bases from V and 4 bases from J; junction bases left unmatched: 14. This CDR3 region has 17 residues. CDR1 and CDR2 from the germline V gene are SGHTA and FQGNSA. This chain's CDR3 is CASSLTGAGTTSDTQYF. The CDR3 DNA reads as TGTGCCAGCAGCCTGACAGGGGCCGGTACAACGTCAGATACGCAGTATTTT.

Ten or more counts support this clone. The rearrangement joins TRBV12-3 or TRBV12-4 to TRBJ2-5; D call uncertain. CDR3 length equals 13 residues. V lost 3 bases, J lost 5 bases, and 10 bases lay in between. In DNA form, the CDR3 reads TGTGCCAGCAGTTTTCGGGTCGGCGAGACCCAGTACTTC. Protein product: CASSFRVGETQYF.

The chain links TRBV6-2 or TRBV6-3 to TRBJ2-3; TRBD2 matches at 7 bases. CDR3 length equals 17 residues. The J segment lost 1 base and the V segment lost 0 bases, leaving 7 bases of the junction unmatched. Germline values: CDR1 MNHEY, CDR2 SVGEGT. The CDR3 is CASSYSIVGGGTDTQYF. Here the CDR3 DNA reads TGTGCCAGCAGTTACTCGATTGTGGGAGGGGGCACAGATACGCAGTATTTT.

The genes are TRBV29-1 and TRBJ2-3; unclear D gene. V lost 3 bases, J lost 3 bases, and 10 bases lay in between. CDR1 is SQVTM, CDR2 ANQGSEA, per germline. The CDR3 runs to 13 residues. CDR3 sequence (DNA): TGCAGCGTTGACGGCGGCTGGACAGATACGCAGTATTTT. Protein sequence: CSVDGGWTDTQYF.

The CDR3 region has the DNA TGCGCCAGCAGCTTGGCCAACCGGGAATGGACAGATACGCAGTATTTT. Translated, it gives CASSLANREWTDTQYF. The chain uses TRBV5-1 and TRBJ2-3; a possible D gene is TRBD2 (5 bases). V dropped 0 bases and J dropped 3 bases, with 14 bases sitting between them. Germline values: CDR1 SGHRS, CDR2 YFSETQ. The CDR3 totals 16 residues.

This clone came up a few times. This chain links TRBV9 with TRBJ2-7, with 11 bases matching TRBD2. There are 15 residues in the CDR3. V lost 9 bases and J lost 3; bases outside the gene matches: 11. In germline, CDR1 is SGDLS, CDR2 YYNGEE. CDR3 sequence: CAIEALAGVYYEQYF. CDR3 DNA: TGTGCCATAGAGGCACTAGCGGGGGTGTACTACGAGCAGTACTTC.

This clone was seen once. The chain has TRBV27 and TRBJ2-3, with D possibly matching TRBD1 (6 bases). Germline V gene data show CDR1 as MNHEY and CDR2 as SMNVEV (reference sequence). V shed 5 bases and J shed 4 bases, with 22 bases lying between them. This CDR3 spans 17 amino acids. The DNA for the CDR3 is TGTGCCAGCAGTCCCCTGGGCAGGGGTGGCGACCCAGATACGCAGTATTTT. It specifies CASSPLGRGGDPDTQYF.

This chain connects TRBV7-9 to TRBJ2-1; D unclear. Germline CDR1 reads SEHNR; CDR2 reads FQNEAQ (reference sequence). The CDR3 totals 17 residues. The germline V and J ends were trimmed by 4 bases and 1 base, with 17 bases remaining between them. The CDR3 loop is CASSSTERLLSYNEQFF. CDR3 DNA: TGTGCCAGCAGCTCCACCGAGAGACTCTTGTCCTACAATGAGCAGTTCTTC.

The chain couples TRBV4-1 to TRBJ2-7; TRBD1 might be the D (6 bases). The CDR3 totals 14 residues. With 1 base removed from V and 3 bases from J, the gap between germline ends came to 10 bases. CDR1 is MGHRA, CDR2 YSYEKL, per germline. CDR3 coding DNA: TGCGCCAGCAGCCAAGTACCGACAGGCTACGAGCAGTACTTC. It codes for CASSQVPTGYEQYF.

J is TRBJ2-3 and V is TRBV2, with a tentative D call TRBD1 (5 bases). Germline-derived CDR1 and CDR2 are SNHLY and FYNNEI. Trimming stripped 4 bases from V and 0 bases from J, with 14 bases between. The CDR3 has 16 amino acids. This chain's CDR3 is CASSAGHRASTDTQYF. In nucleotides, the CDR3 is TGTGCCAGCAGTGCAGGACATCGAGCTAGCACAGATACGCAGTATTTT.

This chain uses TRBV11-2 with TRBJ2-5; TRBD1 agrees at 8 bases. With 8 bases clipped from V and 5 bases from J, the junction kept 7 bases outside the gene matches. The CDR3 has 13 amino acids. Per the germline V gene, CDR1 is SGHAT and CDR2 is FQNNGV. The CDR3 loop is CASGSNRGETQYF. The CDR3 coding sequence is TGTGCCAGCGGATCGAACAGGGGGGAGACCCAGTACTTC.

The chain has TRBV6-1 and TRBJ1-6; TRBD1 is a possible D gene (6 bases). Germline V CDR1 and CDR2: MNHNS, SASEGT. The CDR3 has 16 amino acids. Deletions cut 2 bases from V and 7 bases from J, with 15 bases between. In DNA, the CDR3 is TGTGCCAGCAGTGAACTTTTTCTCCAGGGGAATTCACCCCTCCACTTT. This gives the protein CASSELFLQGNSPLHF.

This chain links TRBV28 with TRBJ2-3; 7 bases match TRBD1. The germline V gene has CDR1 MDHEN and CDR2 SYDVKM. V lost 2 bases and J lost 1; bases outside the gene matches: 3. CDR3 length equals 15 residues. The DNA for the CDR3 is TGTGCCAGCAGTTTAACAGGGGCAGGCACAGATACGCAGTATTTT. Its translation is CASSLTGAGTDTQYF.

Points on this clone: One end of the junction fails to match germline, which may point to a read error. The rearrangement uses TRBV30 and TRBJ2-5, with D possibly matching TRBD2 (6 bases). From germline, CDR1 is GTSNPN and CDR2 SVGIG (reference sequence). The CDR3 is 12 amino acids. The DNA for the CDR3 is TGCGCCTGTCGGGGGACGGGAGAGACCCAGTACTTC. This codes for CACRGTGETQYF.